This T cell receptor beta chain originates from a study of blood T cell repertoires in COVID-19. Trimming removed 3 bases at V and 5 bases at J, with 18 bases between. This CDR3 has 16 amino acids. Germline CDR1 reads ENHRY; CDR2 reads SYGVKD. Using immunoSEQ multiplex PCR, the repertoire was profiled, and TCRdb retains in-frame clones only, with some absent. Of tens of thousands of clones listed, 80% to 95% are singletons. The sample consisted of peripheral blood. The TCR sequence derives from a human donor in a cohort sampled during active COVID-19. The chain links TRBV10-3 to TRBJ2-3, with TRBD2 as a possible D gene (5 bases). The CDR3 sequence: CAISDRTETAKDTQYF. The CDR3 nucleotides are TGTGCCATCAGTGACCGGACTGAAACAGCTAAAGATACGCAGTATTTT.